A selection of T cell receptor beta chains follows, all from one sample in a study of cytomegalovirus exposure and HLA in healthy donors. Assay used: immunoSEQ multiplex PCR; TCRdb lists only in-frame clones, some missing. The top ten hold more than 0.75% of the sample, which has about 140,000 clones, roughly three quarters seen once. The specimen was PBMCs. These receptors were collected from a man between 18 and 29 years old in good health and CMV-seronegative. Both conserved end residues are part of each CDR3. A D gene is named only where the DNA matches it firmly. For some rows the clone size is stated as once, few or many, or as a class when expanded; others skip it.

clone size	V gene	J gene	CDR3 length	D gene	CDR3 protein	CDR3 DNA
NA	TRBV6-1	TRBJ1-2	14	TRBD1	CASRQQGAGYGYTF	TGTGCCAGCCGTCAACAGGGGGCCGGCTATGGCTACACCTTC
NA	TRBV11-2	TRBJ1-1	15	NA	CASSLGPFMNTEAFF	TGTGCCAGCAGCTTAGGGCCGTTTATGAACACTGAAGCTTTCTTT
NA	TRBV25-1	TRBJ2-7	17	TRBD1	CASGSPPGQGVSYEQYF	TGTGCCAGCGGTTCCCCGCCGGGACAGGGGGTCTCCTACGAGCAGTACTTC
NA	TRBV27	TRBJ2-3	15	NA	CASRFLLASTDTQYF	TGTGCCAGCAGGTTTCTCTTAGCGAGCACAGATACGCAGTATTTT
few	TRBV6-5	TRBJ2-7	15	TRBD1	CASSPPGQGTYEQYF	TGTGCCAGCAGTCCTCCGGGACAGGGGACCTACGAGCAGTACTTC
NA	TRBV4-3	TRBJ1-2	14	NA	CASRGGAGWNGYTF	TGCGCCAGCAGAGGCGGGGCAGGGTGGAATGGCTACACCTTC
NA	TRBV6-6	TRBJ1-5	16	NA	CASTTPGGYSNQPQHF	TGTGCCAGCACTACTCCGGGCGGGTATAGCAATCAGCCCCAGCATTTT
NA	TRBV30	TRBJ1-6	15	NA	CAWSDRAGAGAPLHF	TGTGCCTGGAGTGACAGGGCAGGGGCAGGGGCACCCCTCCACTTT
NA	TRBV5-6	TRBJ1-3	19	TRBD1	CASSPRRGWTGGSGNTIYF	TGTGCCAGCAGCCCGAGAAGGGGGTGGACAGGGGGTTCCGGAAACACCATATATTTT
NA	TRBV19	TRBJ1-1	14	TRBD1	CASSSGTANTEAFF	TGTGCCAGTAGCTCCGGGACAGCGAACACTGAAGCTTTCTTT
NA	TRBV29-1	TRBJ2-2	14	TRBD1	CSAWDRVNTGELFF	TGCAGCGCCTGGGACAGGGTAAACACCGGGGAGCTGTTTTTT
NA	TRBV7-6	TRBJ1-3	16	TRBD1	CASSLEGGLLGNTIYF	TGTGCCAGCAGCTTAGAAGGGGGCCTATTAGGAAACACCATATATTTT
NA	TRBV7-2	TRBJ2-6	16	TRBD1	CASSRQGAAGANVLTF	TGTGCCAGCAGCCGACAGGGGGCGGCTGGGGCCAACGTCCTGACTTTC
NA	TRBV7-2	TRBJ2-7	13	NA	CASSNDGGRNKYF	TGTGCCAGCAGCAACGACGGGGGGCGGAACAAGTACTTC
NA	TRBV4-1	TRBJ1-1	13	NA	CASSQDLSTEAFF	TGCGCCAGCAGCCAAGATTTGAGTACTGAAGCTTTCTTT
NA	TRBV19	TRBJ1-5	14	NA	CASSSTSHLQPQHF	TGTGCCAGTAGTTCGACTTCGCATCTCCAGCCCCAGCATTTT
NA	TRBV19	TRBJ1-6	14	TRBD1	CASKPGQAISPLHF	TGTGCCAGTAAACCGGGACAGGCTATCTCACCCCTCCACTTT
once	TRBV6-5	TRBJ2-2	13	NA	CASSYPQGRELFF	TGTGCCAGCAGTTACCCGCAGGGTAGGGAGCTGTTTTTT
NA	TRBV7-6	TRBJ2-7	15	TRBD1	CASTIGPGGFDEQYF	TGTGCCAGCACCATCGGTCCAGGGGGCTTCGACGAGCAGTACTTC
NA	TRBV27	TRBJ2-7	14	TRBD1	CASSLRTGNYEQYF	TGTGCCAGCAGTCTACGGACAGGGAACTACGAGCAGTACTTC
NA	TRBV19	TRBJ1-2	13	NA	CASSLTGTYGYTF	TGTGCCAGTAGTCTCACAGGGACCTATGGCTACACCTTC
NA	TRBV10-2	TRBJ1-1	14	NA	CASRLPVGRAEAFF	TGCGCCAGCAGACTACCTGTCGGGAGGGCTGAAGCTTTCTTT
NA	TRBV25-1	TRBJ1-5	14	NA	CASSELRDNQPQHF	TGTGCCAGCAGTGAATTGAGAGACAATCAGCCCCAGCATTTT
NA	TRBV19	TRBJ1-2	15	NA	CASSLPPPGNYGYTF	TGTGCCAGTAGTCTCCCCCCTCCGGGGAACTATGGCTACACCTTC
NA	TRBV27	TRBJ1-2	13	NA	CASSLSTGSGYTF	TGTGCCAGCAGTTTATCGACGGGTAGCGGCTACACCTTC
NA	TRBV4-3	TRBJ1-5	16	NA	CASSQDRSGHRQPQHF	TGCGCCAGCAGCCAAGATCGATCAGGGCACCGTCAGCCCCAGCATTTT
NA	TRBV14	TRBJ2-2	14	NA	CASSQVTGTGELFF	TGTGCCAGCAGCCAAGTTACAGGGACCGGGGAGCTGTTTTTT
NA	TRBV5-4	TRBJ1-1	15	TRBD1	CASSLTPGQGTEAFF	TGTGCCAGCAGCTTGACCCCGGGACAGGGGACTGAAGCTTTCTTT
NA	TRBV2	TRBJ2-7	12	NA	CASSGGTYEQYF	TGTGCCAGCAGTGGGGGCACTTACGAGCAGTACTTC
NA	TRBV7-2	TRBJ2-3	15	TRBD2	CASKELAGVSDTQYF	TGTGCCAGCAAGGAACTAGCGGGGGTGTCAGATACGCAGTATTTT
NA	TRBV7-2	TRBJ1-5	12	NA	CASSQEGQFQHF	TGTGCCAGCAGTCAGGAGGGGCAGTTCCAGCATTTT
NA	TRBV7-4	TRBJ2-7	15	TRBD2	CASSFKLAGPYEQYF	TGTGCCAGCAGCTTTAAACTAGCGGGGCCCTACGAGCAGTACTTC
NA	TRBV30	TRBJ1-6	17	NA	CAWSHLGGGSYNSPLHF	TGTGCCTGGAGTCATCTAGGGGGGGGCTCCTATAATTCACCCCTCCACTTT
NA	TRBV6-5	TRBJ1-3	16	NA	CASSYSKDRFGNTIYF	TGTGCCAGCAGTTACTCAAAAGACAGGTTCGGAAACACCATATATTTT
NA	TRBV7-3	TRBJ2-3	13	NA	CASSLRPGDTQYF	TGTGCCAGCAGCTTACGGCCAGGGGATACGCAGTATTTT
NA	TRBV7-9	TRBJ1-1	12	NA	CSSSPGLGEAFF	TGTTCCAGCAGTCCAGGGCTGGGTGAAGCTTTCTTT
NA	TRBV6-5	TRBJ1-5	15	TRBD1	CASSLNRGDNQPQHF	TGTGCCAGCAGCCTTAACAGGGGCGACAATCAGCCCCAGCATTTT
once	TRBV2	TRBJ2-2	14	NA	CASRGPANTGELFF	TGTGCCAGTAGGGGCCCCGCGAACACCGGGGAGCTGTTTTTT
NA	TRBV4-2	TRBJ1-2	16	NA	CASTQRVSGEDYGYTF	TGTGCCAGCACCCAAAGGGTGTCTGGGGAGGACTATGGCTACACCTTC
NA	TRBV27	TRBJ1-1	12	TRBD1	CASSFWRGQAFF	TGTGCCAGCAGTTTCTGGAGGGGGCAAGCTTTCTTT
few	TRBV2	TRBJ2-7	15	TRBD2	CASSEGPGGWYEQYF	TGTGCCAGCAGTGAGGGGCCCGGGGGGTGGTACGAGCAGTACTTC
NA	TRBV27	TRBJ1-5	13	TRBD1	CASSRQGSQPQHF	TGTGCCAGCAGTCGACAGGGAAGTCAGCCCCAGCATTTT
NA	TRBV10-1	TRBJ2-7	14	TRBD1	CASSDPTGSYEQYF	TGCGCCAGCAGTGACCCGACAGGGAGCTACGAGCAGTACTTC
NA	TRBV7-6	TRBJ2-3	14	TRBD2	CASSLVAGAGTQYF	TGTGCCAGCAGCTTAGTAGCGGGGGCAGGTACGCAGTATTTT
NA	TRBV4-3	TRBJ2-1	16	NA	CASSQDRGGSYNEQFF	TGCGCCAGCAGCCAAGATAGGGGGGGGTCCTACAATGAGCAGTTCTTC
NA	TRBV6-5	TRBJ1-1	15	TRBD1	CASKPGQGRIGEAFF	TGTGCCAGCAAGCCGGGACAGGGAAGAATAGGTGAAGCTTTCTTT
NA	TRBV9	TRBJ1-1	13	NA	CASSVGLDTEAFF	TGTGCCAGCAGCGTAGGTCTAGACACTGAAGCTTTCTTT
NA	TRBV2	TRBJ2-1	13	TRBD1	CAQGQEIYNEQFF	TGTGCCCAAGGACAGGAGATATACAATGAGCAGTTCTTC
NA	TRBV2	TRBJ2-5	16	TRBD2	CASRKELAGGRETQYF	TGTGCCAGCAGGAAAGAATTAGCGGGGGGGCGTGAGACCCAGTACTTC
NA	TRBV11-2	TRBJ1-1	13	NA	CASSLITDTEAFF	TGTGCCAGCAGCTTAATAACGGACACTGAAGCTTTCTTT
NA	TRBV5-6	TRBJ1-6	15	NA	CASSFRSSYNSPLHF	TGTGCCAGCAGCTTTAGGAGCTCCTATAATTCACCCCTCCACTTT
NA	TRBV28	TRBJ1-1	11	NA	CASSWGAEAFF	TGTGCCAGCAGTTGGGGCGCTGAAGCTTTCTTT
NA	TRBV18	TRBJ2-4	18	NA	CASSPLSQGQVAKNIQYF	TGTGCCAGCTCACCACTGTCTCAGGGGCAGGTAGCCAAAAACATTCAGTACTTC
NA	TRBV19	TRBJ1-6	14	TRBD1	CASSLTGGNSPLHF	TGTGCCAGTAGTTTGACAGGGGGCAATTCACCCCTCCACTTT
NA	TRBV7-9	TRBJ2-1	15	TRBD2	CASSLAGLAYNEQFF	TGTGCCAGCAGCCTAGCGGGGCTGGCCTACAATGAGCAGTTCTTC
NA	TRBV5-4	TRBJ2-5	14	NA	CASSDRQVGETQYF	TGTGCCAGCAGCGATCGACAGGTTGGAGAGACCCAGTACTTC
NA	TRBV13	TRBJ2-5	14	TRBD1	CASSLGTGDETQYF	TGTGCCAGCAGCTTAGGGACAGGGGACGAGACCCAGTACTTC
NA	TRBV2	TRBJ1-6	17	NA	CASSDGEIQPQNSPLHF	TGTGCCAGCAGTGACGGGGAGATTCAGCCTCAAAATTCACCCCTCCACTTT
once	TRBV30	TRBJ2-2	13	TRBD1	CAWDRGGTGELFF	TGTGCCTGGGACAGGGGAGGCACCGGGGAGCTGTTTTTT
NA	TRBV7-9	TRBJ1-4	17	NA	CASSKTEASATNEKLFF	TGTGCCAGCAGCAAGACGGAGGCCTCCGCAACTAATGAAAAACTGTTTTTT